Sequencing of this T cell receptor (beta chain) was carried out in a study of identical twins. This clonotype appeared a few times. One entry per CDR3 protein, called by TCRdb with MiXCR from the 5' RACE reads. Of around 530,000 distinct CDR3 sequences listed, roughly 15% are singletons. This CDR3 spans 13 amino acids. CDR1 and CDR2 from the germline V gene are DFQATT and SNEGSKA (reference sequence). Trimming stripped 1 base from V and 4 bases from J, with 7 bases between. The sample also formed part of further work on yellow fever vaccine responses in identical twins.

Sequenced input: CD4+ T cells sorted from blood. The gene calls are TRBV20-1 and TRBJ1-4; D is ambiguous. The clonotype originates from a woman under 30 in good health. The CDR3 DNA reads TGCAGTGCTAGAGTAGTAAATAATGAAAAACTGTTTTTT. Translating it yields CSARVVNNEKLFF.